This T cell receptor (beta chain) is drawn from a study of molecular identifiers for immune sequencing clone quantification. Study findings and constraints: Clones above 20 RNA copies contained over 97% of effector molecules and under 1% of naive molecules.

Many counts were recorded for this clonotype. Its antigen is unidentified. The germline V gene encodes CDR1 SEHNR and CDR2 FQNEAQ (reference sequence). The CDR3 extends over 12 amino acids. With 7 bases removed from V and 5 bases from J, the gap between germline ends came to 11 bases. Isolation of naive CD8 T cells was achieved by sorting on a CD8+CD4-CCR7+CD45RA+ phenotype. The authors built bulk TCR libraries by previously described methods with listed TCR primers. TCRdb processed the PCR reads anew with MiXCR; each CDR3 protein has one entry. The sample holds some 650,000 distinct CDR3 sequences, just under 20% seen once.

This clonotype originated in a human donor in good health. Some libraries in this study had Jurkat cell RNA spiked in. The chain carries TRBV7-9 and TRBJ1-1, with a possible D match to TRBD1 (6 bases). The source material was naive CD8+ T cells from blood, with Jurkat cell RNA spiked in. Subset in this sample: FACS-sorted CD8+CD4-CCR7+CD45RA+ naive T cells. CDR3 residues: CASNLQGTEAFF. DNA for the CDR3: TGTGCCAGCAACCTACAGGGAACTGAAGCTTTCTTT. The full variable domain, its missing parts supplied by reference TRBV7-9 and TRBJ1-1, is DTGVSQNPRHKITKRGQNVTFRCDPISEHNRLYWYRQTLGQGPEFLTYFQNEAQLEKSRLLSDRFSAERPKGSFSTLEIQRTEQGDSAMYLCASNLQGTEAFFGQGTRLTVV.